Each of the 18 T cell receptor beta chains below was sequenced from the same sample in a study of shared clonotypes between healthy human individuals. The data were produced by immunoSEQ multiplex PCR, yet TCRdb's version contains in-frame clones alone and is incomplete. The data show 2 million to 2.5 million clones, approximately 95% seen once. Sequenced: naive CD4+ T cells from PBMCs. Stated subset: CD45RA+ positively selected. The receptor set was obtained from a young man in good health. Some clones in this sample may be carry-over from other donors' samples.

The genes are TRBV18 and TRBJ1-2; TRBD1 aligns across 7 bases. The CDR3 totals 15 residues. V gave up 1 base and J gave up 6 bases; unmatched junction bases: 8. Germline CDR1 is KGHSH and CDR2 is LQKENI. The CDR3 nucleotides read TGTGCCAGCTCACCACGAGAGACAGGGTGGGATGGCTACACCTTC. It encodes CASSPRETGWDGYTF.

This clone was observed once. The chain has TRBV7-3 and TRBJ2-1; D perhaps matches TRBD1 (5 bases). The CDR3 consists of 12 residues. V was pared by 4 bases and J by 11 bases, with 12 bases between. Germline CDR1 reads SGHTA; CDR2 reads FQGTGA. DNA for the CDR3: TGTGCCAGCAGCTCAATCCGACAGCAGCAGTTCTTC. Encoded protein: CASSSIRQQQFF.

The chain joins TRBV7-3 to TRBJ1-2, with a weak D call TRBD1 (6 bases). Germline V gives CDR1 SGHTA, CDR2 FQGTGA. Deletions cut 5 bases from V and 8 bases from J, with 21 bases between. The CDR3 contains 15 residues. CDR3 DNA sequence: TGTGCCAGCAGCAAGTCGGGGGGGCGCGAAGGCGGCTACACCTTC. It yields the protein CASSKSGGREGGYTF.

This chain links TRBV18 with TRBJ1-3, with 8 bases lining up with TRBD1. Germline CDR1 is KGHSH and CDR2 is LQKENI. The CDR3 has 17 residues. V was pared by 0 bases and J by 0 bases, with 4 bases of the junction left unmatched. This chain's CDR3 is CASSPPGTGGSGNTIYF. CDR3 nucleotides: TGTGCCAGCTCACCACCGGGGACAGGAGGCTCTGGAAACACCATATATTTT.

The chain is built from TRBV2 and TRBJ2-7; D unresolved. The CDR3 contains 11 residues. Looked up from germline, CDR1 is SNHLY and CDR2 is FYNNEI. Trimming left V 8 bases short and J 5 bases short, with 10 bases between. The CDR3 reads CASSFSNEQYF. The CDR3 region has the DNA TGTGCCAGCTCTTTTTCGAACGAGCAGTACTTC.

V usage is TRBV5-1 and J usage is TRBJ2-7; TRBD1 is a possible D gene (5 bases). Germline CDR1 and CDR2: SGHRS and YFSETQ. V shed 0 bases and J shed 0 bases, with 10 bases lying between them. The CDR3 has 15 amino acids. In nucleotides, the CDR3 is TGCGCCAGCAGCTTGGCCTACAGGAGCTCCTACGAGCAGTACTTC. Protein product: CASSLAYRSSYEQYF.

This clone showed up just once. The J gene is TRBJ2-1, the V gene TRBV10-3; D is possibly TRBD1 (6 bases). The CDR3 is 15 residues long. The V end was cut by 10 bases, the J end by 4 bases, with 20 bases between. The germline V gene encodes CDR1 ENHRY and CDR2 SYGVKD. The CDR3 nucleotides are TGTGCCACCAAAATTGCCCGGACAGTATACAATGAGCAGTTCTTC. Translation gives CATKIARTVYNEQFF.

Note on this clone: This same CDR3 is encoded by further DNA sequences in the sample. V gene TRBV28 combines with J gene TRBJ2-7, with D perhaps given as TRBD1 or TRBD2 (5 bases each). This CDR3 spans 12 amino acids. Germline V gene data show CDR1 as MDHEN and CDR2 as SYDVKM. V was pared by 5 bases and J by 2 bases, with 7 bases between. This CDR3 reads CASSQGPYEQYF. As DNA, the CDR3 is TGTGCCAGCAGTCAGGGACCCTACGAGCAGTACTTC.

The CDR3 region is CASSVRRGGAGTEQFF. CDR3 nucleotide sequence: TGTGCCAGCAGCGTACGTAGAGGGGGAGCGGGTACTGAGCAGTTCTTC. V and J are TRBV7-9 and TRBJ2-1; D possibly matches TRBD1 or TRBD2 (6 bases each). Germline V gene sequence: CDR1 SEHNR, CDR2 FQNEAQ (reference sequence). Trimming took off 5 bases at V and 9 bases at J, with 23 bases between the two ends. CDR3 length equals 16 residues.

The table lists this clone with a count of one. This chain joins TRBV11-3 and TRBJ2-2, with TRBD1 as a possible D gene (6 bases). V lost 4 bases to trimming and J lost 7 bases, with 19 bases between them. The CDR3 has 16 residues. Germline V gene lookup returns CDR1 SGHNT and CDR2 YENEEA. The CDR3 loop reads CASSSRLGDKGGELFF. CDR3 nucleotide sequence: TGTGCCAGCAGCTCCCGTCTCGGGGACAAGGGCGGGGAGCTGTTTTTT.

The rearrangement joins TRBV10-3 to TRBJ2-7; 9 bases are shared with TRBD2. The V and J ends lost 2 bases and 6 bases, in that order; junction bases with no gene match: 8. CDR3 length equals 15 residues. From germline, CDR1 is ENHRY and CDR2 SYGVKD. DNA for the CDR3: TGTGCCATCAGTGAGCTTATAGCGGGAGCTCTCGAGCAGTACTTC. It yields the protein CAISELIAGALEQYF.

CDR3 nucleotide sequence: TGTGCCAGCAGCTCCTACCGGGGCAGGGGGGCAGATACGCAGTATTTT. Its translation is CASSSYRGRGADTQYF. V and J are TRBV7-3 and TRBJ2-3; perhaps TRBD1 as D (7 bases). The CDR3 is 16 residues long. V was shortened by 4 bases and J by 4 bases, with 18 bases between the two germline ends. Germline CDR1 and CDR2: SGHTA and FQGTGA.

The chain joins TRBV18 to TRBJ1-2; D is undetermined. The CDR3 extends over 15 amino acids. In germline, CDR1 is KGHSH, CDR2 LQKENI. V gave up 8 bases and J gave up 4 bases, with 20 bases separating them. CDR3 sequence: CASTTTAGPSYGYTF. The CDR3 nucleotides read TGTGCCAGCACTACCACGGCAGGCCCAAGCTATGGCTACACCTTC.

The chain employs TRBV11-2 and TRBJ1-5; D gene unclear. Trimming took 1 base from V and 2 from J, leaving 9 bases between them. CDR3 size: 15 residues. Germline CDR1 and CDR2: SGHAT and FQNNGV. DNA of the CDR3: TGTGCCAGCAGCTTAGGGGAAATACGCAATCAGCCCCAGCATTTT. It codes for CASSLGEIRNQPQHF. Full variable domain (rest looked up from reference TRBV11-2 and TRBJ1-5): EAGVAQSPRYKIIEKRQSVAFWCNPISGHATLYWYQQILGQGPKLLIQFQNNGVVDDSQLPKDRFSAERLKGVDSTLKIQPAKLEDSAVYLCASSLGEIRNQPQHFGDGTRLSIL.

The chain's CDR3 is CASSEARGRVAEQYF. CDR3 sequence (DNA): TGCGCCAGCAGCGAAGCGCGCGGGAGGGTCGCCGAGCAGTACTTC. V usage is TRBV4-1 and J usage is TRBJ2-7, with TRBD2 identical over 9 bases. The CDR3 extends over 15 amino acids. Germline lookup yields CDR1 MGHRA and CDR2 YSYEKL. V lost 5 bases to trimming and J lost 6 bases; unmatched junction nucleotides: 11.

The chain has TRBV5-1 and TRBJ1-2, with 9 positions matching TRBD1. In germline, CDR1 is SGHRS, CDR2 YFSETQ. The CDR3 extends over 14 amino acids. J lost 4 bases, V lost 3 bases, and 4 bases had no gene match. CDR3 in amino acids: CASSSDRGRYGYTF. The CDR3 nucleotides are TGCGCCAGCAGCTCGGACAGGGGTCGCTATGGCTACACCTTC. Supplemented by reference TRBV5-1 and TRBJ1-2, the full variable domain reads KAGVTQTPRYLIKTRGQQVTLSCSPISGHRSVSWYQQTPGQGLQFLFEYFSETQRNKGNFPGRFSGRQFSNSRSEMNVSTLELGDSALYLCASSSDRGRYGYTFGSGTRLTVV.

To note about this clone: The same CDR3 also results from other DNA sequences found in this sample. The rearrangement joins TRBV28 to TRBJ1-2; no definite D call. The CDR3 extends over 13 amino acids. Germline lookup yields CDR1 MDHEN and CDR2 SYDVKM. The V end was cut by 5 bases, the J end by 2 bases, with 9 bases between. The CDR3 bases are TGTGCCAGCAGTCCTCCCGGAAACTATGGCTACACCTTC. The encoded protein is CASSPPGNYGYTF.

The chain combines TRBV15 with TRBJ1-3, with D uncertain. Trimming took 3 bases from V and 8 from J, leaving 14 bases between them. Germline CDR1 reads LNHNV; CDR2 reads YYDKDF (reference sequence). This CDR3 region has 14 residues. The CDR3 here is CATSRARIWDTIYF. CDR3 DNA: TGTGCCACCAGCAGGGCACGGATTTGGGACACCATATATTTT.